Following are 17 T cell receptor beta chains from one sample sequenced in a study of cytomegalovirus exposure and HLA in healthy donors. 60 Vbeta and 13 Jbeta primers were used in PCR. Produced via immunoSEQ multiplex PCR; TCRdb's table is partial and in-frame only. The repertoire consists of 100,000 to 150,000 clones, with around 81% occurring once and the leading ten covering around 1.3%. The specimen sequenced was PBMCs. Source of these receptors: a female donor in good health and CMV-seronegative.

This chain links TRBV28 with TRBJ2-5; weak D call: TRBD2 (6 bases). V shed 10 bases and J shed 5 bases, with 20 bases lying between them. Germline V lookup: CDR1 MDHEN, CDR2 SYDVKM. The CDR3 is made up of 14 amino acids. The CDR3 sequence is CATRRRGTVETQYF. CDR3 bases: TGTGCCACACGGCGGAGGGGAACAGTGGAGACCCAGTACTTC.

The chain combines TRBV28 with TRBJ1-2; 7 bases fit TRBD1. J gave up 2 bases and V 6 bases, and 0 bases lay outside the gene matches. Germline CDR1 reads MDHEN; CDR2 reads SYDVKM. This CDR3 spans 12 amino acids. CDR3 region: CASSRGNYGYTF. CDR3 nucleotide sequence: TGTGCCAGCAGCAGGGGGAACTATGGCTACACCTTC.

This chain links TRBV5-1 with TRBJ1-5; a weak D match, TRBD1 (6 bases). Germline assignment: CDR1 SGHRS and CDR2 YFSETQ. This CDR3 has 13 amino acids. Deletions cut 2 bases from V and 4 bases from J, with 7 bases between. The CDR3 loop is CASSFTGNQPQHF. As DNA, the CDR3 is TGCGCCAGCAGCTTTACAGGGAATCAGCCCCAGCATTTT.

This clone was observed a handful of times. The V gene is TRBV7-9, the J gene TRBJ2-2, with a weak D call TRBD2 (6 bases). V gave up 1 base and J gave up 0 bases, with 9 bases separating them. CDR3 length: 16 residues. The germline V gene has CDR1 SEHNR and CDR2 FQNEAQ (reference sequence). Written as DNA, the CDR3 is TGTGCCAGCAGCTTAGGGAGGGCTGCGAACACCGGGGAGCTGTTTTTT. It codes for CASSLGRAANTGELFF.

The CDR3 DNA sequence: TGCGCCAGCAGCTTAGGCGGGGGCCGGACCGGGGAGCTGTTTTTT. The encoded protein is CASSLGGGRTGELFF. This chain uses TRBV5-1 with TRBJ2-2; possible D gene TRBD2, 7 bases. The CDR3 contains 15 residues. Germline loops: CDR1 SGHRS, CDR2 YFSETQ. Trimming stripped 2 bases from V and 5 bases from J, with 13 bases between. The full variable domain, in which reference TRBV5-1 and TRBJ2-2 provide the parts outside the CDR3, is KAGVTQTPRYLIKTRGQQVTLSCSPISGHRSVSWYQQTPGQGLQFLFEYFSETQRNKGNFPGRFSGRQFSNSRSEMNVSTLELGDSALYLCASSLGGGRTGELFFGEGSRLTVL.

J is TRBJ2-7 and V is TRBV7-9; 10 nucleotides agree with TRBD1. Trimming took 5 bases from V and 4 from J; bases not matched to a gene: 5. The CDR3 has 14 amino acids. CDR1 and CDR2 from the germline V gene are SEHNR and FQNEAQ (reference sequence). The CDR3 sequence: CASSLGQGGYEQYF. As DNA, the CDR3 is TGTGCCAGCAGCCTCGGACAGGGGGGGTACGAGCAGTACTTC.

The CDR3 DNA reads TGTGCCAGCAGCCGCAGACAGGGGGCAAAGTCCTACGAGCAGTACTTC. Translation: CASSRRQGAKSYEQYF. The V gene is TRBV13, the J gene TRBJ2-7; TRBD1 matches at 10 bases. CDR1 and CDR2 from the germline V gene are PRHDT and FYEKMQ (reference sequence). The CDR3 sequence is 16 residues long. The junction had 8 bases not matched to a gene; V was cut back by 5 bases and J by 1 base.

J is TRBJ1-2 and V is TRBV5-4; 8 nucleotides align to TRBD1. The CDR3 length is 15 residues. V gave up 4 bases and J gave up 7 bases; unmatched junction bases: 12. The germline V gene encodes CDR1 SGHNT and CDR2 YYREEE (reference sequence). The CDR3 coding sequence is TGTGCCAGCAGCCCCCTAACAGGGGGAGGTTCTGGCTACACCTTC. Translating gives CASSPLTGGGSGYTF.

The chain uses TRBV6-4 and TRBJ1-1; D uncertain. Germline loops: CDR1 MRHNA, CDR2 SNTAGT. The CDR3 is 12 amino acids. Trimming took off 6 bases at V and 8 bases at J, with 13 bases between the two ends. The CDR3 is CASSLAGAEAFF. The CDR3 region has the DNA TGTGCCAGCAGCCTTGCAGGCGCAGAAGCTTTCTTT.

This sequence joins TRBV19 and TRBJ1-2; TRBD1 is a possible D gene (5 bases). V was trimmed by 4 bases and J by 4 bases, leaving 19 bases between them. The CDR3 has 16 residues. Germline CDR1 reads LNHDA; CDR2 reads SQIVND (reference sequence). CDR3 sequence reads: CASSRGGEGASYGYTF. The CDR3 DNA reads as TGTGCCAGTAGTAGGGGCGGGGAAGGGGCTTCCTATGGCTACACCTTC. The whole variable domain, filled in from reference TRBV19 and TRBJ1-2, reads DGGITQSPKYLFRKEGQNVTLSCEQNLNHDAMYWYRQDPGQGLRLIYYSQIVNDFQKGDIAEGYSVSREKKESFPLTVTSAQKNPTAFYLCASSRGGEGASYGYTFGSGTRLTVV.

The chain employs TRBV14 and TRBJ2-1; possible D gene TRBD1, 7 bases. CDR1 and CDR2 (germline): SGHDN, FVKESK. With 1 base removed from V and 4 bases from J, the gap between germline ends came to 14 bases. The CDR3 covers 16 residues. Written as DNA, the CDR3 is TGTGCCAGCAGCCAAGGGACAGGAGGGACATACAATGAGCAGTTCTTC. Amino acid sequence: CASSQGTGGTYNEQFF.

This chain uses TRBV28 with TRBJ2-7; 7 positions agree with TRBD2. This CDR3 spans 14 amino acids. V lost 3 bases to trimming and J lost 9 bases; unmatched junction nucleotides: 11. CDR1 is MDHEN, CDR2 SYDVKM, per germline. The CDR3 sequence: CASSFSLADRRQYF. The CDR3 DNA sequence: TGTGCCAGCAGTTTTAGCCTAGCGGATAGGCGGCAGTACTTC.

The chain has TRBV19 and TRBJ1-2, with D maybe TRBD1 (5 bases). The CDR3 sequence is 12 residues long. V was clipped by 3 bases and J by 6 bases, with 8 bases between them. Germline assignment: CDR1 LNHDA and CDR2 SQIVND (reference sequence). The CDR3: CASSMEGHGYTF. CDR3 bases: TGTGCCAGTAGTATGGAGGGACATGGCTACACCTTC.

This CDR3 is CASRETGGPLTDTQYF. CDR3 nucleotides: TGTGCCAGCAGGGAAACGGGGGGGCCACTTACAGATACGCAGTATTTT. This sequence joins TRBV6-1 and TRBJ2-3, with 8 bases lining up with TRBD2. Per germline, CDR1 MNHNS and CDR2 SASEGT. The CDR3 loop spans 16 amino acids. Trimming removed 6 bases from V and 3 bases from J; junction bases left unmatched: 11.

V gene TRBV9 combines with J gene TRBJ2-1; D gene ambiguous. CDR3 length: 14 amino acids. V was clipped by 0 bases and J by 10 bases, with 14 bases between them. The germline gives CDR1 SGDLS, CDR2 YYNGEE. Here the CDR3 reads CASSVVSSRAEQFF. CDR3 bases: TGTGCCAGCAGCGTAGTTTCCAGCCGAGCGGAGCAGTTCTTC.

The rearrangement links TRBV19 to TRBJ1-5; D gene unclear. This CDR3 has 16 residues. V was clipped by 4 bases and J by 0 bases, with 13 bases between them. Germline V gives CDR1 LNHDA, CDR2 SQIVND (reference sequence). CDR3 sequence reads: CASSRAGLYSNQPQHF. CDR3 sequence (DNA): TGTGCCAGTAGTAGGGCAGGACTTTATAGCAATCAGCCCCAGCATTTT.

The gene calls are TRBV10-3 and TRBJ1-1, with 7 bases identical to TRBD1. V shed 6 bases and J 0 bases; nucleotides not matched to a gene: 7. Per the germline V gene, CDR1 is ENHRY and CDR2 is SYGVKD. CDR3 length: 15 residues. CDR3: CAIRGAGQVNTEAFF. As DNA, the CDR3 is TGTGCCATCAGGGGGGCCGGACAGGTGAACACTGAAGCTTTCTTT.